This TCR beta chain was found in a study of vaccination and CD4 T cells after COVID-19. Treatment indicated: approximately nine-day PBMC culture with coronavirus spike peptide pools or control peptides (ViraFEST assay). US Alpha, Beta and Delta variants postdated the positive PCR dates, which ran from March to December 2020. The CDR3 runs 14 residues. The V end lost 1 base, the J end lost 4 bases, and 12 bases lay between the germline ends. Germline V CDR1 and CDR2: SGHDT, YYEEEE. In the case of this clonotype: Its cognate antigen is unknown.

Researchers used the Oncomine TCR Beta short-read assay to sequence DNA from cultured CD4+ T cells. After culture, CD4+ T cells served as the source for genomic DNA extraction. TCRdb redid the calling of the PCR reads with MiXCR, one entry per CDR3 protein. The profile covers 14,000 to 15,000 distinct CDR3 sequences, with over 45% appearing a single time and about 24% taken by the ten largest. V is TRBV5-6 and J is TRBJ2-7; maybe TRBD1 (5 bases). This receptor was obtained from a human donor with COVID-19. Sequenced material: cultured CD4+ T cells from blood, taken after SARS-CoV-2 vaccination. CDR3 amino acids: CASSLKGYPYEQYF. In DNA form, the CDR3 reads TGTGCCAGCAGCTTGAAGGGGTATCCTTACGAGCAGTACTTC.